These T cell receptor beta chains were read from a single sample in a study of T cells in Graves' hyperthyroidism and ophthalmopathy. TCRdb reprocessed the multiplex PCR reads via MiXCR and lists one record per CDR3 protein. Altogether approximately 430,000 distinct CDR3 sequences are present, roughly 14% being singletons, with the ten largest covering around 14%. The specimen was blood. The receptors shown here come from a man between 18 and 29 years old with Graves' ophthalmopathy. Both conserved end residues are part of each CDR3. D genes are given only for firm matches. Not every row has a clone size; where given, it reads once, few, many or a size class.

size,J,V,D,CDR3,DNA
many,TRBJ1-2,TRBV2,-,CASKTHLGDYGYTF,TGTGCCAGCAAGACCCACTTGGGTGACTATGGCTACACCTTC
few,TRBJ2-5,TRBV20-1,-,CSARDSGQETQYF,TGCAGTGCTAGAGACTCTGGGCAAGAGACCCAGTACTTC
many,TRBJ1-5,TRBV5-1,-,CASSLEGDGNQPQHF,TGCGCCAGCAGCTTGGAAGGGGATGGCAATCAGCCCCAGCATTTT
few,TRBJ2-1,TRBV4-1,-,CASSQDKGHYNEQFF,TGCGCCAGCAGCCAAGATAAGGGACACTACAATGAGCAGTTCTTC
-,TRBJ1-3,TRBV20-1,-,CSASGLSGNTIYF,TGCAGTGCTTCGGGGCTCTCTGGAAACACCATATATTTT
-,TRBJ2-5,TRBV15,TRBD2,CATSSRRTSGQETQYF,TGTGCCACCAGCAGCCGCCGGACTAGCGGGCAAGAGACCCAGTACTTC
-,TRBJ2-7,TRBV18,-,CASSPERGSREQYF,TGTGCCAGCTCACCAGAGAGAGGGTCCCGCGAGCAGTACTTC
few,TRBJ2-1,TRBV19,-,CASSIVGSFYNEQFF,TGTGCCAGTAGTATAGTAGGCAGTTTTTACAATGAGCAGTTCTTC
-,TRBJ2-1,TRBV10-3,-,CAISVGSGNNEQFF,TGTGCCATCAGTGTCGGGAGCGGCAACAATGAGCAGTTCTTC
-,TRBJ1-1,TRBV3-1,TRBD1,CASSPGGGYMNTEAFF,TGTGCCAGCAGCCCAGGGGGCGGTTACATGAACACTGAAGCTTTCTTT
few,TRBJ1-3,TRBV7-9,-,CASSLAWGAGNTIYF,TGTGCCAGCAGCTTAGCGTGGGGGGCTGGAAACACCATATATTTT
many,TRBJ1-5,TRBV5-6,-,CASSLYFIDQPQHF,TGTGCCAGCAGCTTGTATTTCATCGATCAGCCCCAGCATTTT
many,TRBJ2-7,TRBV3-1,-,CASSQDPDEQYF,TGTGCCAGCAGCCAAGACCCGGACGAGCAGTACTTC
many,TRBJ1-2,TRBV7-2,-,CASSRAGVVGYGYTF,TGTGCCAGCAGTCGGGCAGGGGTAGTTGGCTATGGCTACACCTTC
few,TRBJ1-1,TRBV6-1,TRBD1,CASKPGQVQAFF,TGTGCCAGCAAACCGGGACAGGTACAAGCTTTCTTT
-,TRBJ2-3,TRBV10-3,TRBD2,CAIRGGSGISTDTQYF,TGTGCCATCCGGGGGGGTAGCGGGATAAGCACAGATACGCAGTATTTT
once,TRBJ1-3,TRBV7-9,-,CASSSLVFGNTIYF,TGTGCCAGCAGCTCGCTAGTCTTTGGAAACACCATATATTTT
many,TRBJ1-1,TRBV20-1,-,CSARKQGDTEAFF,TGCAGTGCTAGAAAACAGGGAGACACTGAAGCTTTCTTT
-,TRBJ2-7,TRBV5-1,TRBD1,CASSFRDSVTYEQYF,TGCGCCAGCAGCTTCCGGGACAGTGTAACCTACGAGCAGTACTTC
many,TRBJ1-6,TRBV2,-,CASTGSYSPLHF,TGTGCCAGTACCGGGTCCTATTCACCCCTCCACTTT
few,TRBJ2-2,TRBV6-1,TRBD2,CASESLAGGTGELFF,TGTGCCAGCGAATCACTAGCGGGGGGCACCGGGGAGCTGTTTTTT
-,TRBJ1-1,TRBV6-2/TRBV6-3,-,CASSYSRGGAATEAFF,TGTGCCAGCAGTTACTCTCGGGGAGGGGCGGCCACTGAAGCTTTCTTT
many,TRBJ2-1,TRBV24-1,TRBD2,CATSDTRLAGDPSYNEQFF,TGTGCCACCAGTGATACACGACTAGCGGGTGACCCTTCCTACAATGAGCAGTTCTTC
many,TRBJ1-5,TRBV7-2,-,CASSLVDSVNQPQHF,TGTGCCAGCAGCTTAGTGGACAGCGTCAATCAGCCCCAGCATTTT
few,TRBJ1-4,TRBV6-1,-,CASREPTGEKLFF,TGTGCCAGCAGGGAGCCTACAGGGGAAAAACTGTTTTTT
many,TRBJ2-3,TRBV20-1,TRBD1,CSADRGGDTQYF,TGCAGTGCCGACAGGGGAGGAGATACGCAGTATTTT
-,TRBJ2-1,TRBV5-8,-,CASSGRNYNERFF,TGTGCCAGCAGCGGGAGAAACTACAATGAGCGGTTCTTC
-,TRBJ2-3,TRBV6-2/TRBV6-3,TRBD2,CASSYSPGRTDTQYF,TGTGCCAGCAGTTACTCGCCCGGGAGGACAGATACGCAGTATTTT
-,TRBJ1-3,TRBV20-1,TRBD1,CSALGQQGNTIYF,TGCAGTGCTCTGGGACAGCAAGGAAACACCATATATTTT
-,TRBJ2-3,TRBV24-1,-,CATSDSAESSTDTQYF,TGTGCCACCAGTGATTCGGCCGAATCAAGCACAGATACGCAGTATTTT
many,TRBJ2-7,TRBV5-1,TRBD2,CASSPGTSGGYEQYF,TGTGCCAGCAGTCCGGGGACTAGCGGGGGCTACGAGCAGTACTTC
many,TRBJ2-7,TRBV19,TRBD2,CASSIRLAGEVYEQYF,TGTGCCAGTAGTATCAGACTAGCGGGGGAAGTCTACGAGCAGTACTTC